This TCR beta chain stems from a study of identical twins. Study-wide points: For out-of-frame alpha sequences shared by twins, low generation probability was in excess.

TCRdb redid the calling of the 5' RACE reads with MiXCR, one entry per CDR3 protein. This sample has some 760,000 distinct CDR3 sequences, with about 20% found just once. This clonotype was seen a few times. Its antigen is not known. This sample was shared with a second study, whose subject was T cells expressing NK-cell markers.

This TCR came from a woman under 30 in good health. Sequencing input: PBMCs.

The CDR3 DNA follows: TGTGCCAGCAGTTTGCGAGCGCAGGGGTCTGGCTACACCTTC. Protein: CASSLRAQGSGYTF. The V gene is TRBV27, the J gene TRBJ1-2; weak D call: TRBD1 (6 bases). The CDR3 runs to 14 residues. The V end lost 3 bases, the J end lost 7 bases, and 15 bases lay between the germline ends. From germline, CDR1 is MNHEY and CDR2 SMNVEV (reference sequence).